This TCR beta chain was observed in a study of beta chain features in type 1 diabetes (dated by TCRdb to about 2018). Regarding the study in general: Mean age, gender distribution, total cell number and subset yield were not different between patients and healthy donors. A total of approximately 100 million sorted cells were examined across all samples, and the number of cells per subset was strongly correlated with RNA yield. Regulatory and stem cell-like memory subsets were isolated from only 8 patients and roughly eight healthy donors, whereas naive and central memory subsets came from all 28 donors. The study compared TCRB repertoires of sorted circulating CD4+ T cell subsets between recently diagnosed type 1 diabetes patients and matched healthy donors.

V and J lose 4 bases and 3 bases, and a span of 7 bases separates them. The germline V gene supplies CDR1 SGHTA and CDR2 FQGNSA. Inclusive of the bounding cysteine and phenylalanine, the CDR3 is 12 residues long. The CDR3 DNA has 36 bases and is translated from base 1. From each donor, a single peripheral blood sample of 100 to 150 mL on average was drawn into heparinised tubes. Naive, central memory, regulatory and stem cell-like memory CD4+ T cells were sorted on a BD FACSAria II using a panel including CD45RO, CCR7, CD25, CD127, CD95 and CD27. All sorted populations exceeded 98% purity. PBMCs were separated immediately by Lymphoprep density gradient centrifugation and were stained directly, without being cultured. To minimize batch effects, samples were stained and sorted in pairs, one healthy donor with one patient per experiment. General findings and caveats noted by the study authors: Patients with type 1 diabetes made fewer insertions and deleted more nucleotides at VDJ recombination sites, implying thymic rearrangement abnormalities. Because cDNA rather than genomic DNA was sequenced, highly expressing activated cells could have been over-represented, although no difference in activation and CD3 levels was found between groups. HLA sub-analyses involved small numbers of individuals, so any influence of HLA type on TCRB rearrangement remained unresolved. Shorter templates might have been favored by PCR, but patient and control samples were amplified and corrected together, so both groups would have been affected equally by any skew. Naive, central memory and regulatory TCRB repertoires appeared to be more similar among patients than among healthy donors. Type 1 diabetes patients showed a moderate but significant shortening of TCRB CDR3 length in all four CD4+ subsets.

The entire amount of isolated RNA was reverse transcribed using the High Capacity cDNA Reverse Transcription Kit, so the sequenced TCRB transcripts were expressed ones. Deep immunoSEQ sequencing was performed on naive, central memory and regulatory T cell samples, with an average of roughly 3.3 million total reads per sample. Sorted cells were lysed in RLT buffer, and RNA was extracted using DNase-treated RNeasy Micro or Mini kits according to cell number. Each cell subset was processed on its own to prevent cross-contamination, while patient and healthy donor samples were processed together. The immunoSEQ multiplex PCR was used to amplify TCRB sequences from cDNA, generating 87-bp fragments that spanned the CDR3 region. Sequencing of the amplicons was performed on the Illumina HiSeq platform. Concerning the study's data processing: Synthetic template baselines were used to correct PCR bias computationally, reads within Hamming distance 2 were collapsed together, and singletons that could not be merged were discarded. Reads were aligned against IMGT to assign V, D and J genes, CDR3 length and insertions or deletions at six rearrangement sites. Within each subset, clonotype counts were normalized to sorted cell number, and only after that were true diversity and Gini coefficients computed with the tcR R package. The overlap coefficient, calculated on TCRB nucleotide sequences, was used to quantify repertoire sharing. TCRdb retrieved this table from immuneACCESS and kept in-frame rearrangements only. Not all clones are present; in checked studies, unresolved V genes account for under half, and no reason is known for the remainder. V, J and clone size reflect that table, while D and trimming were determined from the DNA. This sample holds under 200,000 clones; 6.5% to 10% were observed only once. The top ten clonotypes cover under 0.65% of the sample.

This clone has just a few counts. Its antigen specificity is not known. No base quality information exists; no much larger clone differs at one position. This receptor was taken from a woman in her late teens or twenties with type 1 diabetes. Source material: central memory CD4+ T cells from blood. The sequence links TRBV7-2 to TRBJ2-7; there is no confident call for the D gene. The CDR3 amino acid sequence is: CASSYNSYEQYF. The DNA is TGTGCCAGCAGCTACAACAGCTACGAGCAGTACTTC.